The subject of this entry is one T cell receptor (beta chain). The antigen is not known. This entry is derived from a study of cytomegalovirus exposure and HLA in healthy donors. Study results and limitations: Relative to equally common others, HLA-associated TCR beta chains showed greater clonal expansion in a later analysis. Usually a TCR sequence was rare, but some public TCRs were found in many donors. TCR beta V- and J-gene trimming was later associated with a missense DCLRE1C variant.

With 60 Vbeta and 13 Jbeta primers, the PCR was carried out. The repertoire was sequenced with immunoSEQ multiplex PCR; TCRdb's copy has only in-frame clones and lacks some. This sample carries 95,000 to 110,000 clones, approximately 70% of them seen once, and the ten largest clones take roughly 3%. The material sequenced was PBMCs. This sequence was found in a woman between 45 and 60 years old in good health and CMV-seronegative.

CDR3 coding DNA: TGCGCCAGCAGTCAATGTTCGGGGAGCTCCTACGAGCAGTACTTC. Residues: CASSQCSGSSYEQYF. This sequence joins TRBV23-1 and TRBJ2-7; possibly TRBD2 for D (5 bases). TRBV23-1 is filed as an ORF, its function uncertain. The CDR3 loop spans 15 amino acids. The V gene lost 1 base and the J gene lost 0 bases, with 10 bases spanning the gap.